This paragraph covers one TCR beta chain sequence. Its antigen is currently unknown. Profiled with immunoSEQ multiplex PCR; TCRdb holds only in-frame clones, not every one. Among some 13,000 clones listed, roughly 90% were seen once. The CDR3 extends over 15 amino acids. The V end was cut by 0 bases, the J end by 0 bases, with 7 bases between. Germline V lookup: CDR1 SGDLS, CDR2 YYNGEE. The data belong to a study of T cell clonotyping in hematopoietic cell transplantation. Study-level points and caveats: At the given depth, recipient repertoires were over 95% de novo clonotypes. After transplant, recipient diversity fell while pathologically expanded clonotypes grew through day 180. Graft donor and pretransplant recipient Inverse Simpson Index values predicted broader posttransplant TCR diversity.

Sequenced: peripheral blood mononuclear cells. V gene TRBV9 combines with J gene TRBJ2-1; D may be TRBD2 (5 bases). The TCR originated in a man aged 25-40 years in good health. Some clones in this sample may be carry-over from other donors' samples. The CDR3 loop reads CASSVGSGSYNEQFF. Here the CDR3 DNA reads TGTGCCAGCAGCGTAGGCAGCGGCTCCTACAATGAGCAGTTCTTC.